These T cell receptor beta chains were read from a single sample in a study of blood T cell repertoires in COVID-19. TCRdb's copy holds only in-frame clones and misses some; the assay was immunoSEQ multiplex PCR. Of over 300,000 clones listed, about 90% were seen once; the top ten hold under 7.5%. The sequenced sample was peripheral blood. These receptors were collected from a man aged 18-30 years who had recovered from COVID-19. Each CDR3 is given with its conserved first and last residue. A D gene is named only where the DNA matches it firmly. For some rows the clone size is stated as once, few or many, or as a class when expanded; others skip it.

V gene	J gene	D gene	clone size	CDR3 DNA	CDR3 protein
TRBV9	TRBJ2-2	NA	NA	TGTGCCAGCAGCCCTTGGAACACCGGGGAGCTGTTTTTT	CASSPWNTGELFF
TRBV7-8	TRBJ2-2	NA	once	TGTGCCAGCAGCTTAGCCGGGAGGAACACCGGGGAGCTGTTTTTT	CASSLAGRNTGELFF
TRBV7-2	TRBJ2-4	TRBD2	NA	TGTGCCAGCAGCCTTTGGGGGGGTGACGAAAACATTCAGTACTTC	CASSLWGGDENIQYF
TRBV24-1	TRBJ1-5	NA	few	TGTGCCACCAGTGAGTCAGGGGCGGCCAATCAGCCCCAGCATTTT	CATSESGAANQPQHF
TRBV19	TRBJ1-3	NA	NA	TGTGCCAGTAGTATTGAGCGGCAGGTGAACTCTGGAAACACCATATATTTT	CASSIERQVNSGNTIYF
TRBV2	TRBJ1-2	NA	NA	TGTGCCAGCAGGTTACAGGGTGGTAGCTACTATGGCTACACCTTC	CASRLQGGSYYGYTF
TRBV20-1	TRBJ2-1	TRBD2	NA	TGCAGTGCTAGTGGACTAGCGGACTACAATGAGCAGTTCTTC	CSASGLADYNEQFF
TRBV2	TRBJ2-7	TRBD1	NA	TGTGCCAGCATTCCGACAGGGGGGGACTACGAGCAGTACTTC	CASIPTGGDYEQYF
TRBV20-1	TRBJ1-1	NA	once	TGCAGTGCTAGGTACGGGGAAGGAGGATTATTT	CSARYGEGGLF
TRBV7-9	TRBJ2-5	TRBD1	NA	TGTGCCAGCAGCTTATTGGGACAGGGAGTGGAGACCCAGTACTTC	CASSLLGQGVETQYF
TRBV5-1	TRBJ2-1	NA	NA	TGCGCCAGCAGCCCAGACAGGCGATATGAGCAGTTCTTC	CASSPDRRYEQFF
TRBV19	TRBJ1-1	NA	NA	TGTGCCAGCTCTGTGGGAGGACGAGAAGCTTTCTTT	CASSVGGREAFF
TRBV2	TRBJ2-7	TRBD1	NA	TGTGCCAGCAGAGAGGACAGGGGGGCACACGAGCAGTACTTC	CASREDRGAHEQYF
TRBV28	TRBJ2-1	TRBD2	NA	TGTGCCAGCAGTTTATATGCCGTGGCGGGAGGGGGATACAATGAGCAGTTCTTC	CASSLYAVAGGGYNEQFF
TRBV3-1/TRBV3-2	TRBJ1-6	TRBD1	NA	TGTGCCAGCAGCCGGGACAGGGATTCACCCCTCCACTTT	CASSRDRDSPLHF
TRBV6-1	TRBJ1-5	NA	NA	TGTGCCAGCAGTGAGGACGGAGGCTATTATAGCAATCAGCCCCAGCATTTT	CASSEDGGYYSNQPQHF
TRBV27	TRBJ2-1	TRBD2	NA	TGTGCCAGCAGTTTGGGACTAGCGGGGGGGCACGAGCAGTTCTTC	CASSLGLAGGHEQFF
TRBV5-1	TRBJ2-2	NA	once	TGCGCCAGCAGCTGGGACACCACCAGCCCGAACACCGGGGAGCTGTTTTTT	CASSWDTTSPNTGELFF
TRBV6-2/TRBV6-3	TRBJ1-2	TRBD1	NA	TGTGCCAGCAGTGCCGAACAGGGGGCTAACTATGGCTACACCTTC	CASSAEQGANYGYTF
TRBV2	TRBJ2-3	NA	NA	TGTGCCAGCAAAGGACAGCTCACAGATACGCAGTATTTT	CASKGQLTDTQYF
TRBV24-1	TRBJ2-1	TRBD1	NA	TGTGCCACCAGTGATTCCACCATGGACAGGGGGACGTGGAATGAGCAGTTCTTC	CATSDSTMDRGTWNEQFF
TRBV19	TRBJ2-7	NA	NA	TGTGCCAGTAGCACCGCGGCAGGGGGGATCTACGAGCAGTACTTC	CASSTAAGGIYEQYF
TRBV19	TRBJ2-1	NA	NA	TGTGCCAGTAGTATGAGGTACGGGGGCAATGAGCAGTTCTTC	CASSMRYGGNEQFF
TRBV6-1	TRBJ2-1	NA	NA	TGTGCCAGCAGTGAAGAGGTCGGACTGAAATTCTACAATGAGCAGTTCTTC	CASSEEVGLKFYNEQFF
TRBV7-9	TRBJ1-6	TRBD1	NA	TGTGCCAGCAGCTTGGGACAGGGATCAAGTAATTCACCCCTCCACTTT	CASSLGQGSSNSPLHF
TRBV6-5	TRBJ1-3	TRBD1	NA	TGTGCCAGCATACAGGGGACTGGAAACACCATATATTTT	CASIQGTGNTIYF
TRBV6-1	TRBJ1-1	NA	NA	TGTGCCAGCAGTTTCCTCGGGGTGAACACTGAAGCTTTCTTT	CASSFLGVNTEAFF
TRBV7-8	TRBJ1-1	NA	NA	TGTGCCAGCAGCTTCGGGCGCTCGGGGACTGAAGCTTTCTTT	CASSFGRSGTEAFF
TRBV9	TRBJ2-5	TRBD2	NA	TGTGCCAGCAGCGTAGGTATCGGGGGGGCAGAGACCCAGTACTTC	CASSVGIGGAETQYF
TRBV6-2/TRBV6-3	TRBJ1-2	TRBD1	NA	TGTGCCAGCAGCCTTACCTCAGGGGGCTATGGCTACACCTTC	CASSLTSGGYGYTF
TRBV7-9	TRBJ2-7	NA	NA	TGTGCCAGCAGCTTAGTCGGGCAGGGAAGCTACGAGCAGTACTTC	CASSLVGQGSYEQYF
TRBV29-1	TRBJ1-1	NA	NA	TGCAGCGTTTCGGACCTAGGGGTGAACACTGAAGCTTTCTTT	CSVSDLGVNTEAFF
TRBV14	TRBJ1-4	NA	once	TGTGCCAGCAGCCGGGCCCTTAATGAAAAACTGTTTTTT	CASSRALNEKLFF
TRBV3-1/TRBV3-2	TRBJ1-3	NA	NA	TGTGCCAGCAGCCAAGTCCACGGGGGAGAACTTAGCTCTGGAAACACCATATATTTT	CASSQVHGGELSSGNTIYF
TRBV14	TRBJ2-7	NA	once	TGTGCCAGCAGCCAAGGGCGGGGGCGAGGCTACGAGCAGTACTTC	CASSQGRGRGYEQYF
TRBV7-9	TRBJ2-3	NA	NA	TGTGCCAGCAGCCAAAAAGGAGGGACCATGATGGGCACAGATACGCAGTATTTT	CASSQKGGTMMGTDTQYF
TRBV4-3	TRBJ2-1	TRBD2	NA	TGCGCCAGCAGCCAAGTACTAGCGGGGGGGCTCGGCAATGAGCAGTTCTTC	CASSQVLAGGLGNEQFF
TRBV4-3	TRBJ2-1	TRBD2	NA	TGCGCCAGCAGCCAAGCCTTCCTAGCGGGGAGGAATGAGCAGTTCTTC	CASSQAFLAGRNEQFF
TRBV11-2	TRBJ2-7	TRBD1	NA	TGTGCCAGCAGCTTAGGGACAGGTTTCGGCGAGCAGTACTTC	CASSLGTGFGEQYF
TRBV19	TRBJ1-6	NA	many	TGTGCCAGTAGGCGTCCCTTGTTACCGAGGAATAATTCACCCCTCCACTTT	CASRRPLLPRNNSPLHF